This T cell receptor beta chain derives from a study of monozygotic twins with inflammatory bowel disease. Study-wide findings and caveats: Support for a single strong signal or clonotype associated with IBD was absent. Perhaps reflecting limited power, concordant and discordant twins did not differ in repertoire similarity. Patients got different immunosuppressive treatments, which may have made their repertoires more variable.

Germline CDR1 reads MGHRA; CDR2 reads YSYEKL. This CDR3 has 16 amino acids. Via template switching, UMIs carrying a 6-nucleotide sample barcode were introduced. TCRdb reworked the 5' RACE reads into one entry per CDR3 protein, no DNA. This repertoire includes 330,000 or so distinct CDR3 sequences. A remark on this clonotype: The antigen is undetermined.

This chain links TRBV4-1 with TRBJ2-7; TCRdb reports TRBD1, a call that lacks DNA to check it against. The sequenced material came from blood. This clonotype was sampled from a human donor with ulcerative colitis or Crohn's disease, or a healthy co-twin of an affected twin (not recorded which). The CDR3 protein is CASSQDGQGSVYEQYF.